These T cell receptor beta chains were read from a single sample in a study of T-cell reconstitution after alpha-beta-depleted transplantation in children. TCRdb called the PCR reads again in MiXCR, with one record for every CDR3 protein. Of some 500,000 distinct CDR3 sequences in the sample, 18% were seen once. The material sequenced was PBMCs from the stem cell graft donor, taken from the stem cell graft. These receptors came from a human donor who donated a stem cell graft to a child with acute lymphoblastic leukemia. Both conserved end residues are part of each CDR3. A D gene is named only where the DNA matches it firmly. Clone size is stated in some rows and not others, as once, few, many or a class when expanded.

j_call clone_size v_call d_call cdr3_nt cdr3_aa
TRBJ2-3 few TRBV20-1 TRBD2 TGCAGTGCTAGACCGACTAGCGGATACACAGATACGCAGTATTTT CSARPTSGYTDTQYF
TRBJ2-7 few TRBV5-6 TRBD1 TGTGCCAGCAGCGAGACTGGGGGACAGACCTACGAGCAGTACTTC CASSETGGQTYEQYF
TRBJ1-2 - TRBV20-1 - TGCAGTGCTAGAGATCTCCAGGTGAACTATGGCTACACCTTC CSARDLQVNYGYTF
TRBJ2-1 - TRBV12-3/TRBV12-4 TRBD2 TGTGCCAGCATGGGACTAGCCTACAATGAGCAGTTCTTC CASMGLAYNEQFF
TRBJ2-4 few TRBV9 TRBD2 TGTGCCAGCGCGGTAGCGGGAGGCCCCCGAAACATTCAGTACTTC CASAVAGGPRNIQYF
TRBJ2-2 few TRBV6-2/TRBV6-3 - TGTGCCAGCAGTTACATCTGGGCGGAGCTGTTTTTT CASSYIWAELFF
TRBJ2-6 - TRBV7-9 - TGTGCCAGTCGGTTTATTATCGCAGCGGGGGCCAACGTCCTGACTTTC CASRFIIAAGANVLTF
TRBJ1-5 - TRBV11-3 - TGTGCCAGCAGCTTTACCAGGGGTAATCAGCCCCAGCATTTT CASSFTRGNQPQHF
TRBJ2-7 - TRBV29-1 - TGCAGCGTTGAACAACAGGTACCCTACGAGCAGTACTTC CSVEQQVPYEQYF
TRBJ1-5 - TRBV5-1 - TGCGCCAGCAGCTGGGGTCAGGGACAGCCCCAGCATTTT CASSWGQGQPQHF
TRBJ2-5 - TRBV5-1 - TGCGCCAGCAGCTCCCACGGGCCGGGGGCGCCAGAGACCCAGTACTTC CASSSHGPGAPETQYF
TRBJ2-7 few TRBV7-8 - TGTGCCAGCAGCTTATACGGGAAATCGGACACGTACGAGCAGTACTTC CASSLYGKSDTYEQYF
TRBJ2-5 few TRBV3-1 - TGTGCCAGCAGCCCTCGGGACTTTCAAGAGACCCAGTACTTC CASSPRDFQETQYF
TRBJ2-3 - TRBV19 - TGTGCCAGTACGAACAGCATCAGCACAGATACGCAGTATTTT CASTNSISTDTQYF
TRBJ1-1 few TRBV29-1 - TGCAGCGTCCACCCGTCGACTGAAGCTTTCTTT CSVHPSTEAFF
TRBJ1-1 many TRBV29-1 - TGCAGCGCCGAGGGGGGAACTGAAGCTTTCTTT CSAEGGTEAFF
TRBJ2-1 few TRBV29-1 TRBD2 TGCAGCGTTACCGGGACTAGCGGACCTGCGGAGCAGTTCTTC CSVTGTSGPAEQFF
TRBJ2-1 - TRBV7-9 - TGTGCCAGCAGAGCGGGACAGGACATTGAGCAGTTCTTC CASRAGQDIEQFF
TRBJ2-5 - TRBV10-2 - TGCGCCAGCACGGGACCTTTCCAAGAGACCCAGTACTTC CASTGPFQETQYF
TRBJ1-2 many TRBV5-1 - TGCGCCAGCAGCTTGGATTTCGGACGAAATGGCTACACCTTC CASSLDFGRNGYTF
TRBJ1-1 many TRBV7-6 - TGTGCCAGCAGCTTCCGGGAGAACACTGAAGCTTTCTTT CASSFRENTEAFF
TRBJ2-7 few TRBV27 - TGTGCCAGCGCCCCTGGCTCCTACGAGCAGTACTTC CASAPGSYEQYF
TRBJ2-5 - TRBV12-3/TRBV12-4 - TGTGCCAGCAGTTTGGCAACTTCCCAAGAGACCCAGTACTTC CASSLATSQETQYF
TRBJ1-1 - TRBV5-1 TRBD1 TGCGCCAGCAGCCTGACCCCTGGACAGGGGGGTAAGGACACTGAAGCTTTCTTT CASSLTPGQGGKDTEAFF
TRBJ1-2 - TRBV12-3/TRBV12-4 - TGTGCCAGCACCTCTAACTATGGCTACACCTTC CASTSNYGYTF
TRBJ1-1 - TRBV29-1 - TGCAGCGTGTACGGGTCGGGGAACACTGAAGCTTTCTTT CSVYGSGNTEAFF
TRBJ2-3 - TRBV19 - TGTGCCAGTAGAACCCGGGACAAATTAACAGATACGCAGTATTTT CASRTRDKLTDTQYF
TRBJ2-3 few TRBV4-2 - TGTGCCAGCAGCCACCCCGGGACCCTCACAGATACGCAGTATTTT CASSHPGTLTDTQYF
TRBJ2-7 - TRBV12-3/TRBV12-4 - TGTGCCAGCAGTTACGGGAATTGGGGGACGTCCTACGAGCAGTACTTC CASSYGNWGTSYEQYF